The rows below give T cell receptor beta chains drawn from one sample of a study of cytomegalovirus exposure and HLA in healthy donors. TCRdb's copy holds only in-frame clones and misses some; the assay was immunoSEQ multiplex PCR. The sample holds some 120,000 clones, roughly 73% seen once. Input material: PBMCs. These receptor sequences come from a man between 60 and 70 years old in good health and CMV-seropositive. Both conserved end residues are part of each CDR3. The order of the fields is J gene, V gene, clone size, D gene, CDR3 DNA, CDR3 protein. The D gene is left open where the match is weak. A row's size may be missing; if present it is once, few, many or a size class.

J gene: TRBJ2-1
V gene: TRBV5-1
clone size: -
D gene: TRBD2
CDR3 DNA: TGCGCCAGCAGCTTGGGGGCTAGCGGGACCTACAATGAGCAGTTCTTC
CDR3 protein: CASSLGASGTYNEQFF

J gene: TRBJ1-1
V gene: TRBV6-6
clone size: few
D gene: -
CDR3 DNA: TGTGCCAGCGCCTTGGGGGGGGCCTCTGAAGCTTTCTTT
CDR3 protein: CASALGGASEAFF

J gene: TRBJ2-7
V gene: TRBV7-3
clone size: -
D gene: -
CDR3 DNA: TGTGCCAGCAGCCTAACCAGGGCTACTATCTACGAGCAGTACTTC
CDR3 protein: CASSLTRATIYEQYF

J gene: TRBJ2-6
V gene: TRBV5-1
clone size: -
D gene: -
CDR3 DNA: TGCGCCAGCAGCCCAGACCCCGGGACACGGTACTCTGGGGCCAACGTCCTGACTTTC
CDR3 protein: CASSPDPGTRYSGANVLTF

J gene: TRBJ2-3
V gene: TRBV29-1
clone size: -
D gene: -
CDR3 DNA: TGCAGCGTGGTTGGTGTAGCAGATACGCAGTATTTT
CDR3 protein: CSVVGVADTQYF

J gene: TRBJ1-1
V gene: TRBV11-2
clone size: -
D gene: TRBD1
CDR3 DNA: TGTGCCAGCAGCTTATCCGGACAGGGCCGTACTGAAGCTTTCTTT
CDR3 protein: CASSLSGQGRTEAFF

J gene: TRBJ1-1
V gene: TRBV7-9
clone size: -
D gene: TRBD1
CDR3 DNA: TGTGCCAGCAGCGTAAGACAGGGGGGAACTGAAGCTTTCTTT
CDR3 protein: CASSVRQGGTEAFF

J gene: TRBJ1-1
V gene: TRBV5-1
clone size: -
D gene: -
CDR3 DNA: TGCGCCAGCTTTGACAGGAACACTGAAGCTTTCTTT
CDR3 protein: CASFDRNTEAFF

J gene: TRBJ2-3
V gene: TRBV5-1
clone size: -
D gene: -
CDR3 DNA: TGCGCCAGCAGCTTGGTAGTTGGTGGGAATCAAGGGGCAGATACGCAGTATTTT
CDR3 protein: CASSLVVGGNQGADTQYF

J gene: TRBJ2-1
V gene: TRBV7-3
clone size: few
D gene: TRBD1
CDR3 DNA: TGTGCCAGCAGCTTAACCGGGACAGGTAACAATGAGCAGTTCTTC
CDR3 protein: CASSLTGTGNNEQFF

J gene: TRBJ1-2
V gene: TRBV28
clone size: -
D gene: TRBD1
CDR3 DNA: TGTGCCAGCAGTCTGACAGGGAACTATGGCTACACCTTC
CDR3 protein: CASSLTGNYGYTF

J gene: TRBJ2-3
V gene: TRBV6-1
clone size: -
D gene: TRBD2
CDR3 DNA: TGTGCCAGCAGTGAAGTGGCGAGCGGGGGCACAGATACGCAGTATTTT
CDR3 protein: CASSEVASGGTDTQYF

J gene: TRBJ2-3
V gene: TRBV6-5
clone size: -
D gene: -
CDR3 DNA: TGTGCCAGCAGTTACGATTCATGGGGAGCCACTAATCAGTATTTT
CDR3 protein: CASSYDSWGATNQYF